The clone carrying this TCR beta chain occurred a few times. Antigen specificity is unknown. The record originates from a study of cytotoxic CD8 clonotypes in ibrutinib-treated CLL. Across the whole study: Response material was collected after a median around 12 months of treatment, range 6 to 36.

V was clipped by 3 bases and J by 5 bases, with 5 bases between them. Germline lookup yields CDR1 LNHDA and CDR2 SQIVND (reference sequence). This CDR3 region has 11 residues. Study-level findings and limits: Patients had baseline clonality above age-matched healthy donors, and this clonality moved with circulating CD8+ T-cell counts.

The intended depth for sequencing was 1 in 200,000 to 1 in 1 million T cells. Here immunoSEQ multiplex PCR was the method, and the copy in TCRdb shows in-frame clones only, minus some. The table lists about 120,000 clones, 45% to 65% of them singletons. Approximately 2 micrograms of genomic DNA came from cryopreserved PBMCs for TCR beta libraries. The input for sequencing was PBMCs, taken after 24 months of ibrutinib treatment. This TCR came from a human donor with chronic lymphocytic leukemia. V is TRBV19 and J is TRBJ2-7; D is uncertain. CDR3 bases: TGTGCCAGTAGTATCGATAACGAGCAGTACTTC. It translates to CASSIDNEQYF.